The T cell receptor beta chain described here comes from a study of CD8+ T cells in alopecia areata. General study findings and limits: Affected lesional scalp, above all in alopecia totalis/universalis, was more clonal than normal scalp.

Germline CDR1 is GTSNPN and CDR2 is SVGIG (reference sequence). V dropped 3 bases and J dropped 5 bases, with 14 bases sitting between them. There are 14 residues in the CDR3. Treatment reported: oral pan-JAK inhibitor, 5-10 mg twice daily. Isolation of CD4+ and CD8+ T cells from PBMCs was achieved by sorting. RNA extraction and reverse transcription yielded cDNA as sequencing template. Libraries were prepared by immunoSEQ multiplex PCR; TCRdb keeps only in-frame clonotypes and omits some of them. The table lists 100,000 to 150,000 clones, 50% to 75% of them singletons, with nearly 30% in the top ten. This clone was recorded once. As yet, its antigen is unknown.

The input for sequencing was CD8+ T cells sorted from blood, taken at week 4, from a patient treated with tofacitinib. The rearrangement links TRBV30 to TRBJ2-1; D may correspond to TRBD1 or TRBD2 (7 bases each). The receptor was isolated from a human donor with alopecia areata. In DNA form, the CDR3 reads TGTGCCTGGAGAGCGGGGACAGAAGACAATGAGCAGTTCTTC. Its translation is CAWRAGTEDNEQFF.